This TCR beta chain was sequenced during a study of regulatory T cells in long-lasting Graves disease. About the research overall: Freshly diagnosed Graves' patients had used antithyroid drugs for under 3 months. Findings and caveats of the study: No thyroid tissue was studied; the work used peripheral blood only. It was in persistent disease that TRBV28, TRBJ1-2 and TRBJ2-5 were favored.

Time point given: newly diagnosed GD, antithyroid drugs for less than 3 months. The TCR library used RNA extracted from PBMCs. With regard to this clonotype: Its specificity is unknown. A far larger clone is one base from this, pointing to a likely read error.

TCR beta libraries were built with iRepertoire HTBI primers and Arm-PCR of CDR3 regions. TCRdb fed the multiplex PCR reads into MiXCR, producing one record per CDR3 protein. The sample has around 400,000 distinct CDR3 sequences; roughly a sixth are singletons. V lost 6 bases and J 4 bases, leaving 13 bases between the germline ends. The CDR3 has 13 amino acids. Germline V gene lookup returns CDR1 SEHNR and CDR2 FQNEAQ (reference sequence). The sequencing used peripheral blood mononuclear cells (PBMCs), collected at new diagnosis, from a patient treated with antithyroid drugs. V is TRBV7-9 and J is TRBJ2-7; D is undetermined. The TCR originated in a female donor with Graves disease. The CDR3 region is CASSSGPLYEQYF. Here the CDR3 DNA reads TGTGCCAGCAGTTCTGGGCCCCTTTACGAGCAGTACTTC.